The clone carrying this T cell receptor beta chain was counted only a few times. The CDR3 runs 16 residues. Germline-derived CDR1 and CDR2 are SGHRS and YFSETQ. V lost 4 bases and J lost 5; bases outside the gene matches: 10. In the source study's methods: For nucleated cells, counts were estimated from reference gene primer amplification. The repertoire was sequenced with immunoSEQ multiplex PCR; TCRdb's copy has only in-frame clones and lacks some. V and J calls and clone size come straight from that table; D and trimming were deduced from the DNA. Of 80,000 to 95,000 clones in the sample, approximately 84% are singletons; the top ten hold roughly 23%. This entry belongs to a study of blood T cell repertoires in COVID-19. Study-wide context: PBMCs, B-cell-depleted T cells, or T cells were the source of the cDNA or gDNA that made up the material.

This clonotype originated in an elderly man with active or convalescent COVID-19. This chain uses TRBV5-1 with TRBJ2-7, with 12 positions matching TRBD1. Sequencing used peripheral blood. Here the CDR3 reads CASSPRGQGAMNEQYF. The CDR3 DNA is TGCGCCAGCAGCCCGCGGGGACAGGGGGCGATGAACGAGCAGTACTTC.